These 29 T cell receptor beta chains share one sample of origin, sequenced in a study of cytomegalovirus exposure and HLA in healthy donors. Primers for the PCR totalled 60 Vbeta and 13 Jbeta. This table comes from immunoSEQ multiplex PCR, and its TCRdb copy is limited to in-frame clones, with some not included. The sample lists about 87,000 clones, nearly 80% occurring once. Material for sequencing was PBMCs. These receptors were taken from a woman aged 40 to 49 in good health and CMV-seronegative.

The chain uses TRBV15 and TRBJ2-7; 7 bases agree with TRBD1. There are 13 residues in the CDR3. J lost 5 bases, V lost 3 bases, and 4 bases had no gene match. Looked up from germline, CDR1 is LNHNV and CDR2 is YYDKDF (reference sequence). As DNA, the CDR3 is TGTGCCACCAGCAGGGACAGGCAAAACGAGCAGTACTTC. Protein: CATSRDRQNEQYF.

J is TRBJ2-5 and V is TRBV30; tentatively, D is TRBD2 (5 bases). V lost 3 bases and J lost 5, with 19 bases in between. Per germline, CDR1 GTSNPN and CDR2 SVGIG (reference sequence). The CDR3 covers 15 residues. CDR3 in amino acids: CAWSPGPFLAETQYF. In DNA form, the CDR3 reads TGTGCCTGGAGCCCTGGTCCCTTCTTAGCGGAGACCCAGTACTTC.

The chain carries TRBV6-6 and TRBJ1-5, with D tentatively TRBD1 (6 bases). V lost 5 bases, J lost 4 bases, and 12 bases lay in between. CDR3 length equals 14 residues. The V gene's germline CDR1 is MNHNY and CDR2 SVGAGI (reference sequence). The CDR3 reads CASSPDRRNQPQHF. DNA for the CDR3: TGTGCCAGCAGTCCAGACAGGAGAAATCAGCCCCAGCATTTT.

The V and J genes are TRBV4-2 and TRBJ1-6; D ambiguous. Germline CDR1 is LGHNA and CDR2 is YNFKEQ. The CDR3 is 15 residues long. V dropped 0 bases and J dropped 0 bases, with 3 bases sitting between them. In nucleotides, the CDR3 is TGTGCCAGCAGCCAAGACAGCTCCTATAATTCACCCCTCCACTTT. It specifies CASSQDSSYNSPLHF.

This clone was found a few times. Other DNA sequences from this sample encode an identical CDR3 as well. The chain has TRBV5-6 and TRBJ1-1, with 7 bases fitting TRBD1. CDR3 length equals 13 residues. Losses at the gene ends were 2 bases for V and 11 bases for J; bases not matched to a gene: 9. Germline assignment: CDR1 SGHDT and CDR2 YYEEEE. The chain's CDR3 is CASSLGQEVYAFF. The CDR3 region has the DNA TGTGCCAGCAGCTTAGGACAGGAGGTGTATGCTTTCTTT.

The rearrangement uses TRBV7-2 and TRBJ2-7, with D hard to call. This CDR3 is 12 amino acids long. The V end was cut by 5 bases, the J end by 6 bases, with 11 bases between. The germline CDR1 and CDR2 sequences are SGHTA and FQGNSA. Written as DNA, the CDR3 is TGTGCCAGCAGCCCGACAACCCGCGAGCAGTACTTC. Its translation: CASSPTTREQYF.

The gene calls are TRBV4-2 and TRBJ2-6; tentative D call: TRBD2 (6 bases). The CDR3 sequence is 15 residues long. Trimming shortened V by 1 base and J by 2 bases, and 6 bases separated the two germline ends. Germline loops: CDR1 LGHNA, CDR2 YNFKEQ. This chain's CDR3 is CASSQGEAGANVLTF. The CDR3 bases are TGTGCCAGCAGCCAAGGGGAGGCTGGGGCCAACGTCCTGACTTTC.

The chain recombines TRBV4-1 with TRBJ1-1; D possibly corresponds to TRBD1 (5 bases). Germline V gene lookup returns CDR1 MGHRA and CDR2 YSYEKL. V was clipped by 0 bases and J by 3 bases, with 17 bases between them. The CDR3 is made up of 17 amino acids. Here the CDR3 DNA reads TGCGCCAGCAGCCAAGAAAATGTCGGCAGGGCGTACACTGAAGCTTTCTTT. As protein: CASSQENVGRAYTEAFF.

This clone has a single count. The rearrangement links TRBV7-3 to TRBJ2-3; TRBD2 matches at 9 bases. The germline V gene encodes CDR1 SGHTA and CDR2 FQGTGA. The CDR3 is made up of 15 amino acids. V shed 5 bases and J 2 bases; nucleotides not matched to a gene: 5. The CDR3 here is CASSRAGGDTDTQYF. For the CDR3, the DNA is TGTGCCAGCAGCCGAGCGGGGGGCGACACAGATACGCAGTATTTT.

This chain uses TRBV28 with TRBJ1-5, with TRBD1 as a possible D gene (6 bases). This CDR3 has 14 residues. Germline CDR1 and CDR2: MDHEN and SYDVKM. Trimming left V 7 bases short and J 6 bases short, with 16 bases between. The CDR3 spells CASKQTGSAQPQHF. The CDR3 DNA sequence: TGTGCCAGCAAACAAACAGGGTCGGCTCAGCCCCAGCATTTT. Looking up the rest from reference TRBV28 and TRBJ1-5 gives the full variable domain: DVKVTQSSRYLVKRTGEKVFLECVQDMDHENMFWYRQDPGLGLRLIYFSYDVKMKEKGDIPEGYSVSREKKERFSLILESASTNQTSMYLCASKQTGSAQPQHFGDGTRLSIL.

V gene TRBV9 combines with J gene TRBJ2-1; D possibly corresponds to TRBD2 (6 bases). The V and J ends lost 0 bases and 5 bases respectively, with 18 bases between them. The CDR3 spans 17 residues. Germline values: CDR1 SGDLS, CDR2 YYNGEE. CDR3 in amino acids: CASSVAARRGLNNEQFF. Here the CDR3 DNA reads TGTGCCAGCAGCGTAGCTGCCCGGCGGGGTTTGAACAATGAGCAGTTCTTC.

The J gene is TRBJ1-1, the V gene TRBV5-4; unclear D gene. Germline lookup yields CDR1 SGHNT and CDR2 YYREEE (reference sequence). This CDR3 comprises 15 residues. Trimming took off 2 bases at V and 3 bases at J, with 14 bases between the two ends. The CDR3 DNA reads as TGTGCCAGCAGCTTAGGAGTCGGGAGGGACACTGAAGCTTTCTTT. Protein sequence: CASSLGVGRDTEAFF.

The CDR3 DNA is TGCGCCAGCAGGTGGGACACCGTCAGTGAAAAACTGTTTTTT. As protein: CASRWDTVSEKLFF. The chain recombines TRBV5-1 with TRBJ1-4; perhaps TRBD1 as D (6 bases). V was trimmed by 5 bases and J by 7 bases, leaving 15 bases between them. CDR1 SGHRS and CDR2 YFSETQ come from the germline V gene. The CDR3 runs to 14 residues.

The V and J genes are TRBV7-9 and TRBJ2-1; D is possibly TRBD2 (5 bases). Between the trimmed V and J ends, which lost 6 bases and 0 bases, there was a span of 21 bases. The CDR3 runs 18 residues. Germline-derived CDR1 and CDR2 are SEHNR and FQNEAQ (reference sequence). CDR3 residues: CASSSERTRWDSYNEQFF. CDR3 bases: TGTGCCAGCAGTTCCGAGCGGACCAGGTGGGACTCCTACAATGAGCAGTTCTTC.

The chain combines TRBV9 with TRBJ2-7, with 7 bases fitting TRBD1. The CDR3 contains 15 residues. Germline V lookup: CDR1 SGDLS, CDR2 YYNGEE. V gave up 1 base and J gave up 2 bases; unmatched junction bases: 6. CDR3 coding DNA: TGTGCCAGCAGCGTAACAGGGGCCGGGGCCTACGAGCAGTACTTC. This translates into CASSVTGAGAYEQYF.

The chain uses TRBV5-6 and TRBJ2-3; 10 nucleotides match TRBD1. The CDR3 runs 16 residues. Germline V gene sequence: CDR1 SGHDT, CDR2 YYEEEE. Trimming at V came to 3 bases and at J to 3 bases, leaving 7 bases not matched to a gene. The CDR3 sequence is CASSSRGQGRTDTQYF. The DNA for the CDR3 is TGTGCCAGCAGCTCCCGGGGACAGGGGCGGACAGATACGCAGTATTTT.

The V call is TRBV7-9, the J call TRBJ2-7; D may be TRBD1 (6 bases). The CDR3 extends over 14 amino acids. Germline V gene lookup returns CDR1 SEHNR and CDR2 FQNEAQ (reference sequence). The V gene lost 4 bases and the J gene lost 1 base, with 11 bases spanning the gap. CDR3 sequence: CASSSQGGSYEQYF. CDR3 coding DNA: TGTGCCAGCAGCTCCCAAGGGGGATCCTACGAGCAGTACTTC.

The V call is TRBV5-1, the J call TRBJ2-7; 8 bases are shared with TRBD2. Germline assignment: CDR1 SGHRS and CDR2 YFSETQ. This CDR3 is 15 amino acids long. The V and J ends lost 4 bases and 0 bases, in that order; junction bases with no gene match: 6. In DNA form, the CDR3 reads TGCGCCAGCAGCCTCGGGGGGGGAAGCTCCTACGAGCAGTACTTC. It encodes CASSLGGGSSYEQYF.

This clone was detected only a few times. This chain connects TRBV9 to TRBJ2-3; D remains unclear. V lost 5 bases and J lost 1, with 11 bases in between. CDR1 and CDR2 (germline): SGDLS, YYNGEE. The CDR3 contains 14 residues. CDR3 DNA: TGTGCCAGCAGTGCCGACTCCCGCACAGATACGCAGTATTTT. Its translation is CASSADSRTDTQYF. Variable domain in full (rest from reference TRBV9 and TRBJ2-3): DSGVTQTPKHLITATGQRVTLRCSPRSGDLSVYWYQQSLDQGLQFLIQYYNGEERAKGNILERFSAQQFPDLHSELNLSSLELGDSALYFCASSADSRTDTQYFGPGTRLTVL.

This sequence joins TRBV28 and TRBJ2-1; tentatively, D is TRBD2 (5 bases). CDR3 length equals 17 residues. V was cut by 1 base and J by 2 bases, with 15 bases left in between. Germline lookup yields CDR1 MDHEN and CDR2 SYDVKM. In DNA, the CDR3 is TGTGCCAGCAGTTTATCCTCCGGGGTCCGGACCTACAATGAGCAGTTCTTC. This translates into CASSLSSGVRTYNEQFF.

The rearrangement joins TRBV6-5 to TRBJ2-5; D gene uncertain. Trimming pared 2 bases from V and 1 base from J, leaving 14 bases between. Per the germline V gene, CDR1 is MNHEY and CDR2 is SVGAGI. This CDR3 spans 16 amino acids. In DNA, the CDR3 is TGTGCCAGCAGTTACAGACTCGGGTCCCGCCAAGAGACCCAGTACTTC. This sequence encodes CASSYRLGSRQETQYF.

This clone showed up just a few times. The rearrangement uses TRBV7-8 and TRBJ2-7, with D perhaps TRBD1 (6 bases). V lost 2 bases, J lost 4 bases, and 15 bases lay in between. This CDR3 has 15 residues. Germline-derived CDR1 and CDR2 are SGHVS and FQNEAQ. CDR3 region: CASSLSLQGGYEQYF. The DNA for the CDR3 is TGTGCCAGCAGCTTATCCCTACAGGGTGGGTACGAGCAGTACTTC.

This chain uses TRBV27 with TRBJ2-7; D remains unclear. CDR3 length equals 13 residues. Germline-derived CDR1 and CDR2 are MNHEY and SMNVEV (reference sequence). Trimming took off 0 bases at V and 2 bases at J, with 5 bases between the two ends. Here the CDR3 DNA reads TGTGCCAGCAGTTTATCCGCTACCTACGAGCAGTACTTC. Protein product: CASSLSATYEQYF.

The V gene is TRBV5-1, the J gene TRBJ1-6; 7 positions match TRBD1. The CDR3 length is 19 residues. The ends lost 4 bases at V and 2 bases at J; junction bases unmatched: 15. The germline V gene encodes CDR1 SGHRS and CDR2 YFSETQ. CDR3 sequence: CASSPTLGGEGPYNSPLHF. CDR3 nucleotide sequence: TGCGCCAGCAGCCCCACCCTAGGGGGCGAGGGCCCCTATAATTCACCCCTCCACTTT.

The rearrangement uses TRBV4-2 and TRBJ2-7, with a tentative D call TRBD1 (6 bases). The CDR3 loop spans 16 amino acids. V dropped 0 bases and J dropped 0 bases, with 12 bases sitting between them. Germline assignment: CDR1 LGHNA and CDR2 YNFKEQ. This CDR3 reads CASSQDAGASSYEQYF. CDR3 DNA: TGTGCCAGCAGCCAAGACGCAGGGGCCTCCTCCTACGAGCAGTACTTC.

This clone was recorded once. The chain employs TRBV6-9 and TRBJ1-6; D unclear. V was clipped by 4 bases and J by 0 bases, with 10 bases between them. This CDR3 comprises 16 residues. The V gene's germline CDR1 is MNHGY and CDR2 SVAAGI. DNA for the CDR3: TGTGCCAGCAGTTCCCCGCGCTACTCCTATAATTCACCCCTCCACTTT. Translated: CASSSPRYSYNSPLHF.

This chain uses TRBV5-1 with TRBJ2-1; D is ambiguous. The CDR3 covers 15 residues. V lost 0 bases and J 0 bases, leaving 7 bases between the germline ends. CDR1 is SGHRS and CDR2 is YFSETQ in the germline V gene. CDR3 DNA sequence: TGCGCCAGCAGCTTGGCGATCGGCTCCTACAATGAGCAGTTCTTC. This gives the protein CASSLAIGSYNEQFF.

The rearrangement links TRBV29-1 to TRBJ1-6; the D is unclear. With 6 bases removed from V and 10 bases from J, the gap between germline ends came to 16 bases. Looked up from germline, CDR1 is SQVTM and CDR2 is ANQGSEA. The CDR3 spans 13 residues. The CDR3 region is CSVAPGRGSPLHF. DNA of the CDR3: TGCAGCGTGGCCCCGGGTAGAGGATCACCCCTCCACTTT.

V gene TRBV19 combines with J gene TRBJ2-7, with D tentatively TRBD2 (6 bases). The CDR3 spans 14 residues. Trimming shortened V by 10 bases and J by 2 bases, and 18 bases separated the two germline ends. Germline V gene lookup returns CDR1 LNHDA and CDR2 SQIVND (reference sequence). CDR3: CATSQETSTYEQYF. DNA for the CDR3: TGTGCCACGAGCCAAGAGACTAGTACCTACGAGCAGTACTTC.